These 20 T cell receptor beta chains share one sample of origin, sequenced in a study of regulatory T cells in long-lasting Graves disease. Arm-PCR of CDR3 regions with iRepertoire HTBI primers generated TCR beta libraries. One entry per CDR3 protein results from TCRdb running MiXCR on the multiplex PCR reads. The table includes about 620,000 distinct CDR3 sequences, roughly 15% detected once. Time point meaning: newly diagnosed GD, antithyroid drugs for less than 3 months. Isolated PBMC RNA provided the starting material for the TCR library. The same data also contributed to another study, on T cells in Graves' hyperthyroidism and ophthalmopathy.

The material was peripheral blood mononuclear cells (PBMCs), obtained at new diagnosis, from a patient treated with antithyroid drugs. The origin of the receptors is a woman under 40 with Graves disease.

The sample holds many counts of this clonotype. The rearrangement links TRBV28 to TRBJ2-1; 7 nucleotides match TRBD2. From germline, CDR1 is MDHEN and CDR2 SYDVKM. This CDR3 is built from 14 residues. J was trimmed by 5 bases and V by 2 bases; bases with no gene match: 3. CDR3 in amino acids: CASSLLAANNEQFF. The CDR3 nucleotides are TGTGCCAGCAGTTTACTAGCGGCAAACAATGAGCAGTTCTTC.

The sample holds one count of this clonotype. The CDR3 DNA reads as TGTGCCAGCAGTGTCTTAGCGGGGCTAGAGACCCAGTACTTC. It specifies CASSVLAGLETQYF. The chain links TRBV27 to TRBJ2-5, with 8 bases identical to TRBD2. J gave up 4 bases and V 5 bases, and 6 bases lay outside the gene matches. Germline CDR1 reads MNHEY; CDR2 reads SMNVEV (reference sequence). This CDR3 has 14 residues.

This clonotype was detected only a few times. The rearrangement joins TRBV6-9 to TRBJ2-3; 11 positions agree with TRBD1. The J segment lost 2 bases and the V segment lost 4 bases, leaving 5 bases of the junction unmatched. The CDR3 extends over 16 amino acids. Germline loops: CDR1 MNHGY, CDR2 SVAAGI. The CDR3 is CASSFRDRGFTDTQYF. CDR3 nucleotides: TGTGCCAGCAGTTTCCGGGACAGGGGGTTCACAGATACGCAGTATTTT.

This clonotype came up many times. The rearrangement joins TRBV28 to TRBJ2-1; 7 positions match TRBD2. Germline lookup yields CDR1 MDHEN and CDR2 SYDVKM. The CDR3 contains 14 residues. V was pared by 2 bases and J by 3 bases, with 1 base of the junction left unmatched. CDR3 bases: TGTGCCAGCAGTTTACCTAGCGGCTACAATGAGCAGTTCTTC. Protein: CASSLPSGYNEQFF.

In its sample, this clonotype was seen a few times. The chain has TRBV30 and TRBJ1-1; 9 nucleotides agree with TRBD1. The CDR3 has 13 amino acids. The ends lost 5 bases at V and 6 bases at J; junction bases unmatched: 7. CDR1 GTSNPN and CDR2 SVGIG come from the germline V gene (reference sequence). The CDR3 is CAWGGQGGSEAFF. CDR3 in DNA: TGTGCCTGGGGGGGACAGGGTGGATCTGAAGCTTTCTTT.

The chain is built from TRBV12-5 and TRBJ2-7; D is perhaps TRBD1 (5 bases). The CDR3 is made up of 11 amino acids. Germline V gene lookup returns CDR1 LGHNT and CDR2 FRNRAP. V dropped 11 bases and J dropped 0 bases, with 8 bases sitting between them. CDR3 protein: CAPGISYEQYF. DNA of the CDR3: TGTGCTCCAGGGATCTCCTACGAGCAGTACTTC. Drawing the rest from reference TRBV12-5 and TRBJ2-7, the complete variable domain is DARVTQTPRHKVTEMGQEVTMRCQPILGHNTVFWYRQTMMQGLELLAYFRNRAPLDDSGMPKDRFSAEMPDATLATLKIQPSEPRDSAVYFCAPGISYEQYFGPGTRLTVT.

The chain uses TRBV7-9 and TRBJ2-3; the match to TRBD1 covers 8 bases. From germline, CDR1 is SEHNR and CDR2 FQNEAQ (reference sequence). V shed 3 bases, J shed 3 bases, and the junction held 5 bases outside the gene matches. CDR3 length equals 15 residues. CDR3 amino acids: CASSFGDRGTDTQYF. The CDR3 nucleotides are TGTGCCAGCAGCTTCGGAGACAGGGGAACAGATACGCAGTATTTT. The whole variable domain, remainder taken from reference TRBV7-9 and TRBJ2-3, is DTGVSQNPRHKITKRGQNVTFRCDPISEHNRLYWYRQTLGQGPEFLTYFQNEAQLEKSRLLSDRFSAERPKGSFSTLEIQRTEQGDSAMYLCASSFGDRGTDTQYFGPGTRLTVL.

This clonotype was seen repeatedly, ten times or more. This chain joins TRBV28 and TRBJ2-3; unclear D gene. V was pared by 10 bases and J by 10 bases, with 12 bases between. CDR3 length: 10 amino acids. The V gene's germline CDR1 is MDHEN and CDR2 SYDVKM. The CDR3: CATLRVAQYF. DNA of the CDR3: TGTGCCACCCTTAGGGTAGCGCAGTATTTT.

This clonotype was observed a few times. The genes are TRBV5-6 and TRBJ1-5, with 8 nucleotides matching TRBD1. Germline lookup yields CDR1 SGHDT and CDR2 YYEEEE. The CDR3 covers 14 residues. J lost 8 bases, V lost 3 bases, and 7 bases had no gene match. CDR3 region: CASSSGQGGKPQHF. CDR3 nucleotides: TGTGCCAGCAGCTCTGGACAGGGTGGGAAGCCCCAGCATTTT.

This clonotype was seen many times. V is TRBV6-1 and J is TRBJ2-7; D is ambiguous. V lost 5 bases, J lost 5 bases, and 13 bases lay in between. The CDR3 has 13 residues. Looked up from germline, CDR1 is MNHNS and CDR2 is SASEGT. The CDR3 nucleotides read TGTGCCAGCAGTCCGACAAGAATCGACGAGCAGTACTTC. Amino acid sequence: CASSPTRIDEQYF.

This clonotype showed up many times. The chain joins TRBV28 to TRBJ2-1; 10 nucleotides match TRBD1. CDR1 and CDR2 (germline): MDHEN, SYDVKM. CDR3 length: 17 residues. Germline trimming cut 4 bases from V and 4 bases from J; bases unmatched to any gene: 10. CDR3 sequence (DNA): TGTGCCAGCAGTTCTGCGGGCGGGACAGGGGTTTACAATGAGCAGTTCTTC. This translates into CASSSAGGTGVYNEQFF.

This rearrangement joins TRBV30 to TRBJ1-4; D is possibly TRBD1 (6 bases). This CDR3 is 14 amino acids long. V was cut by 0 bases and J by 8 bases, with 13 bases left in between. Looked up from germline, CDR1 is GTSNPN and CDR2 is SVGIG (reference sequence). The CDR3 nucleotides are TGTGCCTGGAGTGTGGGGGGCTCGGGGGAAAAACTGTTTTTT. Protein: CAWSVGGSGEKLFF.

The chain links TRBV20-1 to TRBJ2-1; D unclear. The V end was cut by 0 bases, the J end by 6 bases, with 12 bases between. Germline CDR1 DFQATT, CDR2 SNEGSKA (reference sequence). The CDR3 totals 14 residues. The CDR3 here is CSARDLSGGNEQFF. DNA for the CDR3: TGCAGTGCTAGAGATCTATCGGGTGGCAATGAGCAGTTCTTC.

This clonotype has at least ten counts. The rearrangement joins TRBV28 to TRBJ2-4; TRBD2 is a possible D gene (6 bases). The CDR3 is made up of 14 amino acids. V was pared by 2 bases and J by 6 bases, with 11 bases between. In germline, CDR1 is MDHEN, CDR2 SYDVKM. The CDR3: CASSLVGTANIQYF. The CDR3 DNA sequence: TGTGCCAGCAGTTTAGTAGGGACTGCAAACATTCAGTACTTC.

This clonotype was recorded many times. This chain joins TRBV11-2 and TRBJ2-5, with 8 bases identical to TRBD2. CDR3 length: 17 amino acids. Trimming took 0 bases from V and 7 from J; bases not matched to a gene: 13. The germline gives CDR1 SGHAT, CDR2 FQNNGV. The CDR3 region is CASSLEFPGGQFGTQYF. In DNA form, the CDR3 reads TGTGCCAGCAGCTTAGAATTCCCGGGGGGGCAGTTCGGGACCCAGTACTTC.

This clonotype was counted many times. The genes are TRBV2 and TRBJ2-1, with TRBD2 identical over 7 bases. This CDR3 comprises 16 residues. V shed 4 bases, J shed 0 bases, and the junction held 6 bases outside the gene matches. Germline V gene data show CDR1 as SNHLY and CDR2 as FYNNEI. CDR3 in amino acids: CASSVRGGGSYNEQFF. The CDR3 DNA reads TGTGCCAGCAGTGTACGGGGCGGGGGCTCCTACAATGAGCAGTTCTTC. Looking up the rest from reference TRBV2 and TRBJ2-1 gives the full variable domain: EPEVTQTPSHQVTQMGQEVILRCVPISNHLYFYWYRQILGQKVEFLVSFYNNEISEKSEIFDDQFSVERPDGSNFTLKIRSTKLEDSAMYFCASSVRGGGSYNEQFFGPGTRLTVL.

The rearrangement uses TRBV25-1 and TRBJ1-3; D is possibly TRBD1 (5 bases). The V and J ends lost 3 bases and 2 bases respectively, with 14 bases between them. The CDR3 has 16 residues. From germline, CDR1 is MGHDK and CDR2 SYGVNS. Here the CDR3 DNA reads TGTGCCAGCAGTGATCCAAAGAAGGGGACTGGAAACACCATATATTTT. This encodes CASSDPKKGTGNTIYF.

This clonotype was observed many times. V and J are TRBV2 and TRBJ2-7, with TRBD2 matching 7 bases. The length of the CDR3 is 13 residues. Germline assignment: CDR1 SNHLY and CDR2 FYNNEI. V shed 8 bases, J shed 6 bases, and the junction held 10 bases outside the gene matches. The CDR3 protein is CASGGRDNGEQYF. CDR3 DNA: TGTGCCAGCGGGGGGAGGGATAACGGCGAGCAGTACTTC.

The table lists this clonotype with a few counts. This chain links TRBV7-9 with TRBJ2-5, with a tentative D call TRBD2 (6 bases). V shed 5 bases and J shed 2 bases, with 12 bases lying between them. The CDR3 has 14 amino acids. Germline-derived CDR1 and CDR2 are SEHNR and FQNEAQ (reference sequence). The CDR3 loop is CASSPTGVQETQYF. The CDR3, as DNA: TGTGCCAGCAGCCCCACGGGAGTACAAGAGACCCAGTACTTC.

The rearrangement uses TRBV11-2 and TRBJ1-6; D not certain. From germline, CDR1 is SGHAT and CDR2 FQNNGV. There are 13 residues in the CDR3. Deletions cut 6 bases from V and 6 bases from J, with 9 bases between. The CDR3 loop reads CASRRPANSPLHF. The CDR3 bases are TGTGCCAGCAGGAGACCGGCTAATTCACCCCTCCACTTT.